What follows is one T cell receptor beta chain and its context. These data belong to a study of blood T cell repertoires in COVID-19. Study as a whole: Sample material is recorded as cDNA or gDNA derived from T cells, B-cell-depleted T cells, or PBMCs.

TCRdb's table, derived via immunoSEQ multiplex PCR, lists solely in-frame clones and lacks some. The data contain roughly 250,000 clones, around 87% of them singletons. This CDR3 has 14 amino acids. Germline CDR1 reads MGHRA; CDR2 reads YSYEKL. Trimming shortened V by 1 base and J by 4 bases, and 8 bases separated the two germline ends. This TCR derives from a woman aged 50 to 60 who had recovered from COVID-19. V gene TRBV4-1 combines with J gene TRBJ1-3; D is unclear. Input material: PBMCs or T cells enriched from blood (not recorded which). CDR3 DNA: TGCGCCAGCAGCCAAGTTTCGGGGGGAAACACCATATATTTT. This codes for CASSQVSGGNTIYF.